The 9 T cell receptor beta chains reported below all come from one sample, sequenced in a study of vaccination effects on CD4 cells after COVID-19. Measured with immunoSEQ multiplex PCR; TCRdb has only the in-frame clones, and not every one. The sample shows fewer than 40,000 clones, approximately 67% of them seen only once. After less than twelve days in culture, the CD4+ T cells were isolated. Their antigens remain unidentified. Source: CD4+ T cells from PBMCs cultured without peptide, taken before COVID-19 vaccination. The source of these receptors is a human donor who received a COVID-19 vaccine.

This clone has more than one count but fewer than ten. The chain recombines TRBV3-1 (or the pseudogene TRBV3-2) with TRBJ2-2; 8 bases are shared with TRBD1. V shed 4 bases and J 7 bases; nucleotides not matched to a gene: 2. The CDR3 sequence is 13 residues long. Germline values: CDR1 LGHDT, CDR2 YNNKEL (reference sequence). CDR3 nucleotide sequence: TGTGCCAGCAGCCGAGACAGGGGCGGGGAGCTGTTTTTT. Amino acids: CASSRDRGGELFF.

The chain joins TRBV14 to TRBJ2-3; weak D call: TRBD1 (6 bases). This CDR3 is built from 14 residues. CDR1 and CDR2 from the germline V gene are SGHDN and FVKESK. The germline V and J ends were trimmed by 3 bases and 3 bases, with 10 bases remaining between them. Here the CDR3 reads CASSQGTRTDTQYF. As DNA, the CDR3 is TGTGCCAGCAGCCAGGGGACAAGGACAGATACGCAGTATTTT.

In its sample, this clone was seen a few times. This sequence joins TRBV7-9 and TRBJ2-2, with 10 bases aligning to TRBD2. Germline CDR1 SEHNR, CDR2 FQNEAQ (reference sequence). The junction had 7 bases not matched to a gene; V was cut back by 8 bases and J by 4 bases. This CDR3 contains 15 residues. CDR3: CASGKREGRTGELFF. DNA of the CDR3: TGTGCCAGCGGCAAGCGGGAGGGCCGCACCGGGGAGCTGTTTTTT.

The CDR3 DNA sequence: TGCGCCAGCAGTCCCAGGGATACCTATGGCTACACCTTC. Translating gives CASSPRDTYGYTF. The rearrangement joins TRBV5-1 to TRBJ1-2, with a weak D call TRBD1 (5 bases). CDR3 length: 13 residues. CDR1 and CDR2 (germline): SGHRS, YFSETQ. Trimming shortened V by 5 bases and J by 4 bases, and 12 bases separated the two germline ends.

The table lists this clone with a few counts. This chain joins TRBV20-1 and TRBJ1-2; D ambiguous. Per germline, CDR1 DFQATT and CDR2 SNEGSKA (reference sequence). Deletions cut 3 bases from V and 3 bases from J, with 8 bases between. The CDR3 contains 12 residues. The CDR3 bases are TGCAGTGCTAGTTTGTCAGACTATGGCTACACCTTC. Residues: CSASLSDYGYTF.

V gene TRBV12-3 or TRBV12-4 combines with J gene TRBJ2-2; the match to TRBD1 covers 8 bases. CDR3 length: 13 residues. The junction had 1 base not matched to a gene; V was cut back by 2 bases and J by 8 bases. In nucleotides, the CDR3 is TGTGCCAGCAGTTTACAGGGGGCAGGGGAGCTGTTTTTT. Translated, it gives CASSLQGAGELFF.

The CDR3 bases are TGTGCCAGCAGTTACCCACAGACCTACGAGCAGTACTTC. This codes for CASSYPQTYEQYF. The chain combines TRBV6-5 with TRBJ2-7; D gene ambiguous. Germline assignment: CDR1 MNHEY and CDR2 SVGAGI. Trimming left V 2 bases short and J 2 bases short, with 7 bases between. This CDR3 spans 13 amino acids.

This sequence joins TRBV2 and TRBJ2-7; D is uncertain. Germline assignment: CDR1 SNHLY and CDR2 FYNNEI. The CDR3 runs 16 residues. Trimming removed 0 bases from V and 2 bases from J, with 14 bases in between. The CDR3 DNA is TGTGCCAGCAGTGAAGCGAGAACCGCGCCCCCCTACGAGCAGTACTTC. Translating it yields CASSEARTAPPYEQYF.

This chain joins TRBV5-4 and TRBJ1-3; 8 bases agree with TRBD1. The CDR3 contains 17 residues. CDR1 is SGHNT, CDR2 YYREEE, per germline (reference sequence). V shed 1 base and J 1 base; nucleotides not matched to a gene: 7. The CDR3 bases are TGTGCCAGCAGCTTGTCTAGTCAGGGGGCTTCTGGAAACACCATATATTTT. The encoded protein is CASSLSSQGASGNTIYF.